This T cell receptor (beta chain) was sequenced in a study of regulatory dendritic cells for organ transplantation. Notes on the study in general: Regulatory dendritic cells appeared to expand memory CD8+ clones less than mature ones.

Details on this clone: Its antigen is unknown.

This table comes from immunoSEQ multiplex PCR, and its TCRdb copy is limited to in-frame clones, with some not included. Here the sample spans 34,000 or so clones, 85% to 90% being singletons. Input material: naive CD4+ T cells from blood. Subset denoted: CD45RA+ naive T cells. This clonotype was obtained from a human donor in good health.

This CDR3 reads CASSSVFRAQETQYF. The CDR3 DNA reads as TGTGCCAGCAGTTCCGTCTTTAGGGCGCAAGAGACCCAGTACTTC. The chain employs TRBV11-2 and TRBJ2-5, with unresolved D. Deletions cut 6 bases from V and 2 bases from J, with 16 bases between. The CDR3 length is 15 residues. The V gene's germline CDR1 is SGHAT and CDR2 FQNNGV.